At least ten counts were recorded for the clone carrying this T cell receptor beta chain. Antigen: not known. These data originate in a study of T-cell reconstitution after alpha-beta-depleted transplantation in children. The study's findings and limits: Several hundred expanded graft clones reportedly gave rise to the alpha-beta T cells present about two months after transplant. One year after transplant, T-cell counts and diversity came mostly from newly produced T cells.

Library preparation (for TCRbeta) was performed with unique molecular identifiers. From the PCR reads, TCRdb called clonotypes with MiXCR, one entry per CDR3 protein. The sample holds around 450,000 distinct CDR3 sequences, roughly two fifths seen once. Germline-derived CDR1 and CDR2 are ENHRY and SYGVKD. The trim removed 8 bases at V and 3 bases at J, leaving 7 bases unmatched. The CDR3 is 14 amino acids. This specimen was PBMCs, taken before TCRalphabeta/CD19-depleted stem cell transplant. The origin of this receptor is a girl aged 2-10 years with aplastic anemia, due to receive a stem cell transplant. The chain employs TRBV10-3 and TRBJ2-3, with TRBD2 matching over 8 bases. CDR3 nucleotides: TGTGCCATCGGGCCCCCGGGGGGGACAGATACGCAGTATTTT. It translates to CAIGPPGGTDTQYF.